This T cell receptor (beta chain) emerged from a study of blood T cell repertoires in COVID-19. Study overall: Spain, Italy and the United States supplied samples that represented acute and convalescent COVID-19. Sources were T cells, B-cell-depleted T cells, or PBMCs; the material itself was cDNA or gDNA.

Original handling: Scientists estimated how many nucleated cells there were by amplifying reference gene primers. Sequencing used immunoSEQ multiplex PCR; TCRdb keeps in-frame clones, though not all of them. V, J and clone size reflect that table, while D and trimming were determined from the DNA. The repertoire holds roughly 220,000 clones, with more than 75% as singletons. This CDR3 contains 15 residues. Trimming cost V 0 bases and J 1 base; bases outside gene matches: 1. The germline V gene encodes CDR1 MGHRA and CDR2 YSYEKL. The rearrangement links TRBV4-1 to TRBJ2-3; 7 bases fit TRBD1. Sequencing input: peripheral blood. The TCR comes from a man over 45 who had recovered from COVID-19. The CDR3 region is CASSQEGTGTDTQYF. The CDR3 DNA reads TGCGCCAGCAGCCAAGAAGGGACAGGCACAGATACGCAGTATTTT.